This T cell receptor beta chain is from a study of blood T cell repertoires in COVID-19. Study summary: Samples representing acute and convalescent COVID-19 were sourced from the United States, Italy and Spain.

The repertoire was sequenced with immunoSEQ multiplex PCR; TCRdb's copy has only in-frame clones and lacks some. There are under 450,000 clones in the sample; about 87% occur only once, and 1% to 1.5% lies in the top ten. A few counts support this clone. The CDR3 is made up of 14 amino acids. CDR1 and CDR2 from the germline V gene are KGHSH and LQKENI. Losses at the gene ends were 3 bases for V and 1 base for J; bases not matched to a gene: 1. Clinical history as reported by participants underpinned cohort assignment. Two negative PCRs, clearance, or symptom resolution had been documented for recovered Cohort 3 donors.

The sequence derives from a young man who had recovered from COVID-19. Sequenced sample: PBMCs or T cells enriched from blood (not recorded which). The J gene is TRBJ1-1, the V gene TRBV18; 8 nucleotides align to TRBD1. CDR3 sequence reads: CASSPTGANTEAFF. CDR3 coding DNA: TGTGCCAGCTCACCGACAGGGGCGAACACTGAAGCTTTCTTT.